This T cell receptor (beta chain) was captured by sequencing in a study of T cell responses to AZD1222 COVID-19 vaccine. Here immunoSEQ multiplex PCR was the method, and the copy in TCRdb shows in-frame clones only, minus some. Among around 100,000 clones listed, about 88% were seen once. This CDR3 contains 17 residues. Per germline, CDR1 SEHNR and CDR2 FQNEAQ (reference sequence). Trimming left V 0 bases short and J 2 bases short, with 16 bases between. Specimen: peripheral blood, collected on day 0 of AZD1222 vaccination. This chain links TRBV7-9 with TRBJ1-2, with D possibly matching TRBD1 (5 bases). The TCR comes from an adult in good health. The CDR3: CASSLAPGAGTNYGYTF. The CDR3 DNA reads as TGTGCCAGCAGCTTAGCCCCTGGGGCAGGGACGAACTATGGCTACACCTTC.